Below, one T cell receptor beta chain is given with its context. Amplification targeted TCR beta CDR3 regions from RNA transcripts. The primer set for the first-round RT-PCR of the TCR CDR3 was HTBI. TCRdb re-called the multiplex PCR reads through MiXCR, storing one row per CDR3 protein. The sample has hundreds of thousands of distinct CDR3 sequences; 45% are singletons. This entry belongs to a study of T cells in Graves' hyperthyroidism and ophthalmopathy. This CDR3 comprises 15 residues. Germline lookup yields CDR1 SQVTM and CDR2 ANQGSEA. The junction had 7 bases not matched to a gene; V was cut back by 7 bases and J by 1 base.

This sequence joins TRBV29-1 and TRBJ2-5, with 12 bases that match TRBD1. The specimen was peripheral blood or thyroid tissue (not recorded which). The receptor comes from an adult man with Graves' disease, either hyperthyroidism or ophthalmopathy (not recorded which). The chain's CDR3 is CSGVPGQGAQETQYF. DNA of the CDR3: TGCAGCGGCGTTCCGGGACAGGGGGCCCAAGAGACCCAGTACTTC.